The rows below give T cell receptor beta chains drawn from one sample of a study of shared clonotypes between healthy human individuals. The table came from immunoSEQ multiplex PCR; TCRdb's copy has only in-frame clones and leaves some out. The data contain about 1.1 million clones, around three quarters of them singletons. The sequencing sample was made of memory CD4+ T cells from PBMCs. These receptors were taken from a man younger than 30 in good health. Some clones in this sample may be carry-over from other donors' samples. Each CDR3 is given with its conserved first and last residue. D genes are given only for firm matches. Rows give clone size only sometimes, using once, few, many, or a class for an expanded clone.

d_call j_call v_call clone_size cdr3_aa cdr3_nt
- TRBJ1-4 TRBV6-1 - CASSGGAFYEKLFF TGTGCCAGCAGTGGAGGGGCATTTTATGAAAAACTGTTTTTT
- TRBJ1-5 TRBV12-2 once CASRLAAAGGGQPQHF TGTGCAAGTCGCTTAGCGGCGGCAGGGGGCGGTCAGCCCCAGCATTTT
- TRBJ2-7 TRBV7-2 - CASSPGGPREQYF TGTGCCAGCAGCCCAGGAGGGCCGCGCGAGCAGTACTTC
- TRBJ2-4 TRBV7-2 - CASSDGGSKNIQYF TGTGCCAGCAGCGATGGGGGGTCAAAAAACATTCAGTACTTC
- TRBJ2-1 TRBV9 - CASSVGNSYNEQFF TGTGCCAGCAGCGTTGGGAATTCCTACAATGAGCAGTTCTTC
- TRBJ2-5 TRBV7-9 - CASSSDETQYF TGTGCCAGCAGCTCGGATGAGACCCAGTACTTC
- TRBJ2-7 TRBV5-1 - CASSLAQSSVEGYEQYF TGCGCCAGCAGCTTGGCCCAGAGTAGCGTGGAGGGATACGAGCAGTACTTC
- TRBJ2-5 TRBV28 - CASSLSGSLRAAQYF TGTGCCAGCAGTTTATCAGGAAGCCTTAGGGCGGCCCAGTACTTC
TRBD1 TRBJ1-2 TRBV4-3 - CASSQYGQGNYGYTF TGCGCCAGCAGCCAATACGGACAGGGGAACTATGGCTACACCTTC
- TRBJ2-5 TRBV9 - CASSVVEETQYF TGTGCCAGCAGCGTAGTGGAAGAGACCCAGTACTTC
- TRBJ2-7 TRBV28 once CASRGFSYEQYF TGTGCCAGCAGGGGATTCTCCTACGAGCAGTACTTC
- TRBJ2-3 TRBV25-1 many CASSEWSPNTQYF TGTGCCAGCAGTGAATGGTCGCCAAATACGCAGTATTTT
- TRBJ2-3 TRBV10-3 - CAIGRALDTQYF TGTGCCATCGGAAGGGCGTTAGATACGCAGTATTTT
TRBD2 TRBJ2-7 TRBV30 - CAWRMTSGSYEQYF TGTGCCTGGAGAATGACTAGCGGGAGCTACGAGCAGTACTTC
- TRBJ2-5 TRBV18 - CASSPSVKETQYF TGTGCCAGCTCACCTTCCGTTAAAGAGACCCAGTACTTC
TRBD1 TRBJ1-4 TRBV28 - CASSPGQGWEKLFF TGTGCCAGCAGTCCGGGACAGGGGTGGGAAAAACTGTTTTTT
- TRBJ2-5 TRBV29-1 - CSVVAGGSRETQYF TGCAGCGTTGTTGCTGGGGGTTCCAGAGAGACCCAGTACTTC
- TRBJ1-5 TRBV2 - CASREGHQKGRQPQHF TGTGCCAGCAGGGAAGGACACCAAAAAGGCCGGCAGCCCCAGCATTTT
- TRBJ1-2 TRBV10-1 few CASSESGTAAPYTF TGCGCCAGCAGTGAGAGTGGGACGGCGGCTCCTTACACCTTC
- TRBJ1-1 TRBV28 - CASSFFGGNTEAFF TGTGCCAGCAGTTTTTTTGGAGGGAACACTGAAGCTTTCTTT
TRBD1 TRBJ2-2 TRBV27 - CASSFRTGLTGELFF TGTGCCAGCAGTTTCCGGACAGGGTTAACCGGGGAGCTGTTTTTT
TRBD1 TRBJ1-4 TRBV5-4 - CASSSGQGDEKLFF TGTGCCAGCAGCTCGGGACAGGGGGATGAAAAACTGTTTTTT
- TRBJ2-3 TRBV27 - CASGTYTDTQYF TGTGCCAGCGGGACTTACACAGATACGCAGTATTTT
- TRBJ2-7 TRBV7-2 - CASSLALSYEQYF TGTGCCAGCAGCTTAGCCTTATCCTACGAGCAGTACTTC
- TRBJ1-3 TRBV6-1 few CASREYSGNTIYF TGTGCCAGCAGGGAGTACTCTGGAAACACCATATATTTT
- TRBJ1-4 TRBV4-3 - CASSQFPYSEPREKLFF TGCGCCAGCAGCCAATTTCCGTATTCGGAACCGCGGGAAAAACTGTTTTTT
TRBD1 TRBJ2-7 TRBV30 once CAWRGTGAGYEQYF TGTGCCTGGAGGGGGACAGGGGCGGGATACGAGCAGTACTTC
- TRBJ1-1 TRBV7-3 - CASSLLGRANTEAFF TGTGCCAGCAGCCTCCTGGGACGGGCGAACACTGAAGCTTTCTTT
- TRBJ2-1 TRBV5-4 once CASSLAEGLEQFF TGTGCCAGCAGCCTGGCGGAGGGGCTTGAGCAGTTCTTC
- TRBJ1-4 TRBV7-2 - CASSREGTNEKLFF TGTGCCAGCTCGAGGGAGGGAACTAATGAAAAACTGTTTTTT
TRBD1 TRBJ1-1 TRBV19 - CASRRGQTVNTEAFF TGTGCCAGTAGAAGGGGACAGACAGTGAACACTGAAGCTTTCTTT
TRBD1 TRBJ1-2 TRBV7-2 - CASSQGTGANYGYTF TGTGCCAGCAGCCAGGGGACAGGAGCTAACTATGGCTACACCTTC
- TRBJ1-2 TRBV7-2 - CASSHNTRGLNYGYTF TGTGCCAGCAGCCACAACACCAGGGGTTTGAACTATGGCTACACCTTC
- TRBJ1-2 TRBV19 - CASSPPAPYGYTF TGTGCCAGTAGTCCACCGGCTCCCTATGGCTACACCTTC
- TRBJ1-2 TRBV7-2 - CASSLNVRGYTF TGTGCCAGCAGCTTAAATGTGCGTGGCTACACCTTC
- TRBJ1-2 TRBV25-1 - CASSEMGSSRNYGYTF TGTGCCAGCAGTGAGATGGGGAGCAGCCGTAACTATGGCTACACCTTC
- TRBJ2-7 TRBV15 once CATSRDLSGAYEQYF TGTGCCACCAGCAGAGATTTGTCAGGAGCCTACGAGCAGTACTTC
- TRBJ1-3 TRBV10-2 - CASSEVGAAGNTIYF TGCGCCAGCAGTGAGGTAGGGGCGGCTGGAAACACCATATATTTT
TRBD1 TRBJ2-4 TRBV25-1 - CASRQGGGTGIQYF TGTGCCAGCAGACAGGGTGGGGGGACAGGCATTCAGTACTTC
TRBD1 TRBJ1-2 TRBV5-6 - CASSYGTEVGYTF TGTGCCAGCAGCTACGGGACAGAAGTAGGCTACACCTTC
- TRBJ1-2 TRBV14 - CASSQESINYGYTF TGTGCCAGCAGCCAAGAGAGTATTAACTATGGCTACACCTTC
- TRBJ1-2 TRBV18 - CASSPQGGPNYGYTF TGTGCCAGCTCACCCCAAGGCGGTCCTAACTATGGCTACACCTTC
TRBD1 TRBJ1-1 TRBV29-1 few CSGDRATGNTEAFF TGCAGTGGGGACAGGGCGACGGGGAACACTGAAGCTTTCTTT
- TRBJ2-3 TRBV2 - CASNPERGTDTQYF TGTGCCAGCAACCCAGAAAGAGGCACAGATACGCAGTATTTT
TRBD2 TRBJ2-3 TRBV6-5 - CASSARLAGRDTQYF TGTGCCAGCAGTGCCCGACTAGCGGGACGAGATACGCAGTATTTT
- TRBJ2-7 TRBV19 - CASSTAGGSYEQYF TGTGCCAGTAGTACTGCAGGGGGGTCGTACGAGCAGTACTTC
- TRBJ1-1 TRBV4-1 few CASSQGQHLNTEAFF TGCGCCAGCAGCCAAGGTCAACACTTGAACACTGAAGCTTTCTTT
- TRBJ2-5 TRBV2 - CASSLRVAQYF TGTGCCAGCAGTTTACGGGTGGCCCAGTACTTC
- TRBJ2-1 TRBV9 - CASSVAGIYNEQFF TGTGCCAGCAGCGTAGCAGGAATCTACAATGAGCAGTTCTTC
- TRBJ2-1 TRBV5-1 - CASSFKGNEQFF TGCGCCAGCAGCTTTAAGGGTAATGAGCAGTTCTTC
TRBD1 TRBJ2-2 TRBV13 - CASRGQGAVRTGELFF TGTGCCAGCCGAGGACAGGGGGCGGTCCGGACCGGGGAGCTGTTTTTT
- TRBJ1-3 TRBV10-3 - CAISEIKGAGNTIYF TGTGCCATCAGTGAGATCAAGGGAGCTGGAAACACCATATATTTT
- TRBJ1-2 TRBV27 - CASTTWAGNYGYTF TGTGCCAGCACCACATGGGCAGGGAACTATGGCTACACCTTC
TRBD1 TRBJ2-5 TRBV5-4 many CASSFTGGSETQYF TGTGCCAGCAGCTTCACAGGGGGCAGTGAGACCCAGTACTTC
- TRBJ1-1 TRBV28 - CASSTPRAEMNTEAFF TGTGCCAGCAGTACCCCTAGGGCAGAAATGAACACTGAAGCTTTCTTT
- TRBJ1-4 TRBV5-1 - CASSPRGPIGEKLFF TGCGCCAGCAGCCCTCGGGGCCCCATAGGAGAAAAACTGTTTTTT